This TCR beta chain came from a study of early T cells in non-severe SARS-CoV-2 infection (dated by TCRdb to 2020 to 2022). Background for the entire study: Because TCR sequencing relied on bulk RNA taken from unsorted whole blood, pairing of alpha and beta chains was not possible. What the study reported, not specific to this receptor: Matching against VDJdb was skewed toward anti-spike CD8 responses, likely underestimated virus-specific expansions, and missed private and CD4 specificities.

The study was a case-control design nested within a healthcare worker cohort in London, UK, with weekly nasopharyngeal swab PCR tests and blood sampling. Between 23 and 31 March 2020, the week of the UK lockdown, healthcare workers were enrolled and then followed up weekly for as long as 16 weeks. Measured from the cysteine to the phenylalanine, the CDR3 is 16 residues long. Just the 48-base CDR3 DNA is kept, in frame starting at base 1. V sheds 4 bases and J sheds 2 bases, leaving 17 bases between their ends. The germline V gene supplies CDR1 MNHNS and CDR2 SASEGT. Receptor amplification or capture employed 5' RACE. The sample was run on a NextSeq 500. To correct for sequencing error and PCR bias, the TCR library protocol tagged individual cDNA molecules with unique molecular identifiers. Sequencing covered both TCR alpha and beta chains, and within each sample the abundances of alpha and beta sequences were tightly co-correlated. Processing in the source paper ran as follows. Decombinator V4 was used to perform V gene, J gene and CDR3 annotation of TCR sequences. Expanded TCRs were defined as changing significantly between any two time points under a Poisson model with p below 0.0001. Abundances of TCRs were expressed as counts per million after normalisation to the total number of TCRs sequenced in each sample. MAIT TCRs were defined by TRAV1-2 paired with TRAJ12, TRAJ20 or TRAJ33, and iNKT TCRs by TRAV10 paired with TRAJ18. A search of VDJdb, accessed on 1 November 2021, was run for TCRs annotated to CMV, EBV and SARS-CoV-2, with TCRs annotated for multiple antigens excluded. TCRdb passed the public sequencing reads through fastp at Q25 and MiXCR, retaining productive beta sequences. CDR3 protein duplicates are merged, each entry listing the most common genes and DNA. What appears here as the V and J calls and clone size reflects TCRdb's work, not the paper's. For this sample there are 45,000 to 50,000 distinct CDR3 sequences; roughly 5.3% appear just once. Roughly 4.8% of the sample is taken by the ten largest.

This clonotype has just a few counts. There is no known antigen for this receptor. Base qualities are not at hand, and no much larger clone is one base apart. This TCR came from an adult who was a healthcare worker with PCR-confirmed SARS-CoV-2 infection or an uninfected control (not recorded which). Recombination connected TRBV6-1 to TRBJ2-5; the D gene assignment is perhaps TRBD1 or TRBD2, with each matching 5 bases. The sample consisted of whole blood. The nucleotide sequence is TGTGCCAGCAGTGCCCTCGGGGCAGCTATTCAAGAGACCCAGTACTTC. This translates into CASSALGAAIQETQYF.